A selection of T cell receptor beta chains follows, all from one sample in a study of T cell repertoires in cytomegalovirus infection. Using its own MiXCR run on the reads, TCRdb lists one record per CDR3 protein. The sample records just over 300,000 distinct CDR3 sequences, around a sixth being singletons. Sample: PBMCs. These receptors were collected from a human donor in good health (CMV status not recorded). Some clones in this sample may be carry-over from other donors' samples. CDR3s include the opening cysteine and the closing phenylalanine or tryptophan. The D gene is left open where the match is weak. Clone size is shown for a subset of rows, as once, few, many or a class of expanded clone.

few	TRBV12-3/TRBV12-4	TRBJ2-1	-	CASSLIIGAGAYNEQFF	TGTGCCAGCAGTTTAATAATAGGGGCAGGGGCCTACAATGAGCAGTTCTTC
-	TRBV7-9	TRBJ1-2	TRBD1	CASSLATDRGGYTF	TGTGCCAGCAGCCTCGCGACCGACAGGGGTGGCTACACCTTC
many	TRBV4-1	TRBJ1-1	-	CASSQDRRGNTEAFF	TGCGCCAGCAGCCAAGATCGTAGGGGTAACACTGAAGCTTTCTTT
many	TRBV2	TRBJ2-3	-	CASSDQGDTQYF	TGTGCCAGCAGTGACCAGGGAGATACGCAGTATTTT
few	TRBV18	TRBJ1-5	TRBD1	CASSLTGQAGNQPQHF	TGTGCCAGCTCACTAACCGGACAGGCTGGCAATCAGCCCCAGCATTTT
many	TRBV6-2/TRBV6-3	TRBJ2-5	-	CASSSYGTPQETQYF	TGTGCCAGCAGTTCCTACGGGACACCCCAAGAGACCCAGTACTTC
few	TRBV2	TRBJ1-2	-	CASSDRGRVGYGYTF	TGTGCCAGCAGTGACAGAGGCAGAGTAGGCTATGGCTACACCTTC
many	TRBV7-6	TRBJ2-7	-	CASSLAGTNYEQYF	TGTGCCAGCAGCTTAGCCGGGACAAACTACGAGCAGTACTTC
many	TRBV11-2	TRBJ1-4	TRBD1	CASSNIRQGGRNEKLFF	TGTGCCAGCAGCAATATTAGACAGGGGGGTCGTAACGAAAAACTGTTTTTT
-	TRBV20-1	TRBJ2-3	TRBD2	CSAKPGGQDTQYF	TGCAGTGCTAAACCGGGGGGGCAAGATACGCAGTATTTT
-	TRBV23-1	TRBJ2-7	-	CASSHRWDSYEQYF	TGCGCCAGCAGTCATCGATGGGACTCCTACGAGCAGTACTTC
many	TRBV7-8	TRBJ2-4	-	CASSLAKSNIQYF	TGTGCCAGCAGCTTAGCCAAAAGCAACATTCAGTACTTC
-	TRBV25-1	TRBJ1-4	TRBD1	CASSGLATGTAPRKLFF	TGTGCCAGCAGTGGACTCGCCACCGGGACAGCTCCTCGAAAACTGTTTTTT
few	TRBV7-9	TRBJ2-6	-	CASSLLWTGANVLTF	TGTGCCAGCAGCTTACTCTGGACCGGGGCCAACGTCCTGACTTTC
-	TRBV4-1	TRBJ2-1	-	CASSQVEGSYNEQFF	TGCGCCAGCAGCCAAGTTGAGGGCTCCTACAATGAGCAGTTCTTC
-	TRBV28	TRBJ1-5	-	CAVGRSNQPQHF	TGTGCGGTGGGGAGAAGCAATCAGCCCCAGCATTTT
few	TRBV27	TRBJ2-1	TRBD2	CASSLKGRDEQFF	TGTGCCAGCAGTTTAAAGGGGAGGGATGAGCAGTTCTTC
-	TRBV7-9	TRBJ2-1	-	CASSHPPPGNEQFF	TGTGCCAGCAGCCACCCCCCGCCGGGCAATGAGCAGTTCTTC
-	TRBV28	TRBJ1-1	-	CASLPDPTYTEAFF	TGTGCCAGCCTCCCGGACCCGACCTACACTGAAGCTTTCTTT
many	TRBV7-8	TRBJ1-6	-	CASSPTGTNSPLHF	TGTGCCAGCAGCCCAACCGGGACGAATTCACCCCTCCACTTT
-	TRBV12-3/TRBV12-4	TRBJ1-3	-	CASSLLGLGNTIYF	TGTGCCAGCAGTTTATTGGGGCTCGGAAACACCATATATTTT
-	TRBV20-1	TRBJ1-5	-	CSARWGEQQPQHF	TGCAGTGCTAGATGGGGCGAGCAACAGCCCCAGCATTTT
few	TRBV15	TRBJ2-5	-	CATSRDRSPGETQYF	TGTGCCACCAGCAGGGACAGAAGCCCCGGCGAGACCCAGTACTTC
-	TRBV28	TRBJ1-1	-	CASSPPDGFKAFF	TGTGCCAGCAGTCCCCCGGACGGATTTAAAGCTTTCTTT
many	TRBV7-2	TRBJ2-1	-	CASSLGRQGLSFNEQFF	TGTGCCAGCAGCTTAGGACGTCAGGGGTTGAGTTTCAATGAGCAGTTCTTC